This TCR beta chain was recorded in a study of T cells in Graves' hyperthyroidism and ophthalmopathy. Study-level information: The authors collected peripheral blood at initial diagnosis, before any treatment. Findings and limits, study-wide: Most clonotypes expanded in thyroid above 0.001 were likewise present in blood.

V was cut by 3 bases and J by 3 bases, with 9 bases left in between. CDR1 is DFQATT and CDR2 is SNEGSKA in the germline V gene (reference sequence). The CDR3 length is 12 residues. PBMCs were derived from 10 ml fresh peripheral blood. Amplification of TCR beta CDR3 regions was performed using RNA transcripts as template. The HTBI primer set drove a first-round RT-PCR of the TCR CDR3. TCRdb fed the multiplex PCR reads into MiXCR, producing one record per CDR3 protein. The data hold about 560,000 distinct CDR3 sequences, with approximately 15% observed a single time. This clonotype has ten or more counts. The antigen is not known.

The chain is built from TRBV20-1 and TRBJ2-7; D possibly corresponds to TRBD1 (5 bases). The receptor's source is a woman aged 35 to 49 with Graves' hyperthyroidism. Sequenced input: blood. The CDR3 sequence is CSARDKNYEQYF. In DNA, the CDR3 is TGCAGTGCTAGGGACAAAAACTACGAGCAGTACTTC.